This paragraph covers one TCR beta chain sequence. This sample is part of a study of blood T cell repertoires in COVID-19. Turning to the study itself: Acute and convalescent COVID-19 specimens originated in the United States, Italy and Spain. Nucleic acid was either cDNA or gDNA, and it came from T cells, B-cell-depleted T cells, or PBMCs.

Per the germline V gene, CDR1 is SGHDT and CDR2 is YYEEEE. With V trimmed by 4 bases and J by 2 bases, 7 bases remained unmatched. The CDR3 has 15 amino acids. Original data processing: Quantification of nucleated cells was approximated via reference gene primer amplification. The table came from immunoSEQ multiplex PCR; TCRdb's copy has only in-frame clones and leaves some out. Clone size and V and J calls were adopted from that table, with D and trimming inferred from the DNA. Among about 94,000 clones, about four fifths were seen once, and the ten largest hold around 6.6%. The sample consisted of peripheral blood. The sequence came from a man between 60 and 75 years old with acute or convalescent COVID-19. V usage is TRBV5-6 and J usage is TRBJ2-7, with 9 bases that match TRBD1. In DNA form, the CDR3 reads TGTGCCAGCAGCCCTGGGACAGGGATACCCTACGAGCAGTACTTC. It yields the protein CASSPGTGIPYEQYF.